These 21 T cell receptor beta chains share one sample of origin, sequenced in a study of shared T cell receptors in the human thymus. Generated by immunoSEQ multiplex PCR, the TCRdb table keeps only in-frame clones and is missing some. Among roughly 660,000 clones listed, over 75% were seen once. These same records also appear under a second study, on human thymus T cells.

The sequenced material came from thymocytes. The receptors here all came from a boy under three years old with a congenital heart defect.

The chain recombines TRBV7-2 with TRBJ2-7; 12 bases agree with TRBD1. The CDR3 length is 16 residues. Trimming cost V 5 bases and J 2 bases; bases outside gene matches: 7. Germline V CDR1 and CDR2: SGHTA, FQGNSA. CDR3: CASSPGTGGVAYEQYF. In DNA, the CDR3 is TGTGCCAGCAGCCCCGGGACAGGGGGCGTCGCCTACGAGCAGTACTTC.

This chain connects TRBV5-4 to TRBJ2-7, with TRBD2 matching 12 bases. CDR3 length: 17 amino acids. Germline CDR1 is SGHNT and CDR2 is YYREEE (reference sequence). Trimming removed 3 bases from V and 0 bases from J; junction bases left unmatched: 7. CDR3 coding DNA: TGTGCCAGCAGCTCAAGACTAGCGGGAGCCCTCTCCTACGAGCAGTACTTC. Its protein product is CASSSRLAGALSYEQYF.

The V call is TRBV9, the J call TRBJ2-3, with 14 bases identical to TRBD2. This CDR3 has 17 amino acids. V was pared by 10 bases and J by 4 bases, with 14 bases of the junction left unmatched. Germline lookup yields CDR1 SGDLS and CDR2 YYNGEE. Written as DNA, the CDR3 is TGTGCCGCGGCCCCCGGGACTAGCGGGAGAGGGGCAGATACGCAGTATTTT. Its protein is CAAAPGTSGRGADTQYF. The full variable domain, rest sourced from reference TRBV9 and TRBJ2-3, is DSGVTQTPKHLITATGQRVTLRCSPRSGDLSVYWYQQSLDQGLQFLIQYYNGEERAKGNILERFSAQQFPDLHSELNLSSLELGDSALYFCAAAPGTSGRGADTQYFGPGTRLTVL.

This chain joins TRBV27 and TRBJ2-7; 7 positions agree with TRBD2. CDR1 is MNHEY and CDR2 is SMNVEV in the germline V gene (reference sequence). The CDR3 spans 14 residues. V was clipped by 5 bases and J by 3 bases; unmatched bases: 7. As DNA, the CDR3 is TGTGCCAGCAGTCCTCTCCGGGGGGTCTACGAGCAGTACTTC. It yields the protein CASSPLRGVYEQYF.

The chain has TRBV7-2 and TRBJ2-1; a possible D gene is TRBD1 (5 bases). Germline-derived CDR1 and CDR2 are SGHTA and FQGNSA. Trimming removed 5 bases from V and 10 bases from J, with 18 bases in between. CDR3 length: 14 residues. This CDR3 reads CASSKRGPSREQFF. DNA of the CDR3: TGTGCCAGCAGCAAAAGGGGCCCTTCCCGGGAGCAGTTCTTC. Full variable domain (remainder filled in from reference TRBV7-2 and TRBJ2-1): GAGVSQSPSNKVTEKGKDVELRCDPISGHTALYWYRQSLGQGLEFLIYFQGNSAPDKSGLPSDRFSAERTGGSVSTLTIQRTQQEDSAVYLCASSKRGPSREQFFGPGTRLTVL.

The chain carries TRBV30 and TRBJ2-1, with D possibly matching TRBD2 (6 bases). Trimming removed 2 bases at V and 1 base at J, with 9 bases between. Germline-derived CDR1 and CDR2 are GTSNPN and SVGIG (reference sequence). The CDR3 has 14 residues. The CDR3 spells CAWSYRESYNEQFF. CDR3 DNA sequence: TGTGCCTGGAGTTATCGGGAGTCCTACAATGAGCAGTTCTTC.

The chain has TRBV27 and TRBJ2-1; 9 positions match TRBD1. With 1 base clipped from V and 7 bases from J, the junction kept 8 bases outside the gene matches. Germline CDR1 and CDR2: MNHEY and SMNVEV (reference sequence). This CDR3 spans 16 amino acids. In nucleotides, the CDR3 is TGTGCCAGCAGTTTATACCGAGGGACAGGGAGTAATGAGCAGTTCTTC. It specifies CASSLYRGTGSNEQFF.

This clone turned up a few times. J is TRBJ2-3 and V is TRBV28, with 10 bases fitting TRBD2. Looked up from germline, CDR1 is MDHEN and CDR2 is SYDVKM. The CDR3 extends over 16 amino acids. The trim removed 5 bases at V and 1 base at J, leaving 6 bases unmatched. The CDR3 protein is CASSTQAGGRTDTQYF. Written as DNA, the CDR3 is TGTGCCAGCAGTACCCAAGCGGGAGGGCGCACAGATACGCAGTATTTT. The variable domain in full, completed from reference TRBV28 and TRBJ2-3, reads DVKVTQSSRYLVKRTGEKVFLECVQDMDHENMFWYRQDPGLGLRLIYFSYDVKMKEKGDIPEGYSVSREKKERFSLILESASTNQTSMYLCASSTQAGGRTDTQYFGPGTRLTVL.

The chain is built from TRBV25-1 and TRBJ2-1; the D gene is possibly TRBD2 (6 bases). CDR3 length equals 14 residues. Germline V gene data show CDR1 as MGHDK and CDR2 as SYGVNS. Trimming stripped 10 bases from V and 2 bases from J, with 15 bases between. In nucleotides, the CDR3 is TGTGCCATCGGGGGTATCCCCCCCTACAATGAGCAGTTCTTC. Its translation is CAIGGIPPYNEQFF. The entire variable domain, with the rest obtained from reference TRBV25-1 and TRBJ2-1, is as follows: EADIYQTPRYLVIGTGKKITLECSQTMGHDKMYWYQQDPGMELHLIHYSYGVNSTEKGDLSSESTVSRIRTEHFPLTLESARPSHTSQYLCAIGGIPPYNEQFFGPGTRLTVL.

This sequence joins TRBV19 and TRBJ1-2; the match to TRBD1 covers 7 bases. Germline CDR1 reads LNHDA; CDR2 reads SQIVND (reference sequence). The CDR3 loop spans 15 amino acids. Trimming took 10 bases from V and 2 from J; bases not matched to a gene: 13. Written as DNA, the CDR3 is TGTGCCACCACCCCCGGGCAGGGGGTCAACTATGGCTACACCTTC. As protein: CATTPGQGVNYGYTF.

The J gene is TRBJ1-1, the V gene TRBV5-6, with D possibly matching TRBD1 (6 bases). The CDR3 sequence is 15 residues long. Germline-derived CDR1 and CDR2 are SGHDT and YYEEEE. V was trimmed by 1 base and J by 4 bases, leaving 14 bases between them. The CDR3 reads CASSLMGAPGTEAFF. CDR3 DNA: TGTGCCAGCAGCTTGATGGGGGCGCCGGGCACTGAAGCTTTCTTT.

The rearrangement joins TRBV9 to TRBJ1-2; TRBD1 matches at 11 bases. V shed 4 bases, J shed 8 bases, and the junction held 10 bases outside the gene matches. Germline V gene sequence: CDR1 SGDLS, CDR2 YYNGEE. This CDR3 is built from 15 residues. DNA for the CDR3: TGTGCCAGCAGCCCCACTCGGACAGGGGGCGTCGGCTACACCTTC. Translating gives CASSPTRTGGVGYTF. The full variable domain, its missing parts supplied by reference TRBV9 and TRBJ1-2, is DSGVTQTPKHLITATGQRVTLRCSPRSGDLSVYWYQQSLDQGLQFLIQYYNGEERAKGNILERFSAQQFPDLHSELNLSSLELGDSALYFCASSPTRTGGVGYTFGSGTRLTVV.

This chain joins TRBV27 and TRBJ2-7, with no clear D. Deletions cut 2 bases from V and 3 bases from J, with 8 bases between. Germline CDR1 MNHEY, CDR2 SMNVEV (reference sequence). The CDR3 length is 13 residues. Written as DNA, the CDR3 is TGTGCCAGCAGTTTAACACAGAACTACGAGCAGTACTTC. Amino acid sequence: CASSLTQNYEQYF.

The chain recombines TRBV7-2 with TRBJ2-3, with D maybe TRBD2 (6 bases). Germline-derived CDR1 and CDR2 are SGHTA and FQGNSA. The CDR3 contains 15 residues. The V end was cut by 1 base, the J end by 2 bases, with 10 bases between. CDR3 nucleotides: TGTGCCAGCAGCTTAGAAGGAGGGCACACAGATACGCAGTATTTT. Translation: CASSLEGGHTDTQYF. The full variable domain, in which reference TRBV7-2 and TRBJ2-3 provide the parts outside the CDR3, is GAGVSQSPSNKVTEKGKDVELRCDPISGHTALYWYRQSLGQGLEFLIYFQGNSAPDKSGLPSDRFSAERTGGSVSTLTIQRTQQEDSAVYLCASSLEGGHTDTQYFGPGTRLTVL.

The genes are TRBV28 and TRBJ1-3; 7 nucleotides line up with TRBD1. The CDR3 has 17 residues. The germline CDR1 and CDR2 sequences are MDHEN and SYDVKM. Germline trimming cut 0 bases from V and 0 bases from J; bases unmatched to any gene: 5. The CDR3 loop is CASSLWEGASSGNTIYF. CDR3 nucleotides: TGTGCCAGCAGTTTATGGGAGGGGGCCAGCTCTGGAAACACCATATATTTT.

This clone was found once. This sequence joins TRBV7-9 and TRBJ2-1, with a tentative D call TRBD1 (6 bases). There are 14 residues in the CDR3. V was cut by 1 base and J by 12 bases, with 16 bases left in between. Germline V gene data show CDR1 as SEHNR and CDR2 as FQNEAQ (reference sequence). The CDR3 coding sequence is TGTGCCAGCAGCTTAGGTGTAGGGCCCAGGGGGCAGTTCTTC. Translation gives CASSLGVGPRGQFF.

The chain employs TRBV4-1 and TRBJ1-2, with TRBD1 identical over 7 bases. Germline V CDR1 and CDR2: MGHRA, YSYEKL. J lost 0 bases, V lost 4 bases, and 11 bases had no gene match. The CDR3 has 17 residues. The CDR3 DNA reads TGCGCCAGCAGCCCGTTCGGACAGGCGGCTCCTAACTATGGCTACACCTTC. It translates to CASSPFGQAAPNYGYTF.

This chain connects TRBV6-1 to TRBJ1-5, with D uncertain. V dropped 8 bases and J dropped 7 bases, with 15 bases sitting between them. The CDR3 is 13 amino acids. Looked up from germline, CDR1 is MNHNS and CDR2 is SASEGT. CDR3 bases: TGTGCCAGCCGCGACCCAGCGAGGCAGCCCCAGCATTTT. Its protein is CASRDPARQPQHF.

The V gene is TRBV5-6, the J gene TRBJ2-3; a weak D match, TRBD1 (6 bases). Trimming pared 3 bases from V and 2 bases from J, leaving 16 bases between. This CDR3 contains 16 residues. In germline, CDR1 is SGHDT, CDR2 YYEEEE. CDR3 bases: TGTGCCAGCAGCTCTCCCTTCCGGGACAACACAGATACGCAGTATTTT. It specifies CASSSPFRDNTDTQYF.

This clone came up once. The J gene is TRBJ1-2, the V gene TRBV15, with TRBD1 matching 8 bases. V shed 5 bases, J shed 6 bases, and the junction held 11 bases outside the gene matches. The germline CDR1 and CDR2 sequences are LNHNV and YYDKDF (reference sequence). CDR3 length: 15 amino acids. DNA for the CDR3: TGTGCCACCAGCGAGAGGCCACAGGGGGACAATGGCTACACCTTC. Its protein is CATSERPQGDNGYTF.

V is TRBV19 and J is TRBJ2-7; TRBD1 is a possible D gene (5 bases). The length of the CDR3 is 14 residues. In germline, CDR1 is LNHDA, CDR2 SQIVND (reference sequence). V was pared by 3 bases and J by 3 bases, with 12 bases between. The CDR3 DNA reads as TGTGCCAGTAGTATGTCAGGGCGAGTCTACGAGCAGTACTTC. Amino acid sequence: CASSMSGRVYEQYF.